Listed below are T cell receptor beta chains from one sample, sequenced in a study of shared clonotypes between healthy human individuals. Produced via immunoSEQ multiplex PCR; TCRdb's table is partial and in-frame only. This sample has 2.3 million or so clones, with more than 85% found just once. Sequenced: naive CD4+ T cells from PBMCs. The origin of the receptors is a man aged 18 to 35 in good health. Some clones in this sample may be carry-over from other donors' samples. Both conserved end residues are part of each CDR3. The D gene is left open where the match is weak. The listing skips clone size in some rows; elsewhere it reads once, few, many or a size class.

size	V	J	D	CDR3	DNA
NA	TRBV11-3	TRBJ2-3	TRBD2	CASSLSLAGVDTQYF	TGTGCCAGCAGCTTAAGCCTAGCGGGAGTTGATACGCAGTATTTT
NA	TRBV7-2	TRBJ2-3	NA	CASSLGPGVGTDTQYF	TGTGCCAGCAGCTTAGGCCCCGGGGTAGGCACAGATACGCAGTATTTT
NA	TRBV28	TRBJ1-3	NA	CASSREGLGGNTIYF	TGTGCCAGCAGTCGGGAAGGACTGGGAGGAAACACCATATATTTT
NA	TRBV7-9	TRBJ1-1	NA	CASSLERTAPEAFF	TGTGCCAGCAGCTTAGAACGGACAGCCCCCGAAGCTTTCTTT
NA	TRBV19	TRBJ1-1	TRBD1	CASSMIADRGLGKNTEAFF	TGTGCCAGTAGTATGATTGCAGACAGGGGGCTAGGGAAGAACACTGAAGCTTTCTTT
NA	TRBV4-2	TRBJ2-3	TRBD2	CASSPRLGSGSIKTDTQYF	TGTGCCAGCTCCCCCAGATTGGGTAGCGGGAGTATTAAAACAGATACGCAGTATTTT
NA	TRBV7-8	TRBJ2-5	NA	CASTTGTNQETQYF	TGTGCCAGCACCACTGGGACAAACCAAGAGACCCAGTACTTC
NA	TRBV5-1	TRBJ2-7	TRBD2	CASRVTSGLLGEQYF	TGCGCCAGCAGAGTAACTAGCGGACTGTTGGGGGAGCAGTACTTC
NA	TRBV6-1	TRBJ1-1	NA	CASSRALGGSEAFF	TGTGCCAGCAGCCGAGCCTTGGGCGGTTCTGAAGCTTTCTTT
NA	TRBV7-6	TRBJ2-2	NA	CASSPLRRANTGELFF	TGTGCCAGCAGCCCCCTTCGTCGGGCGAACACCGGGGAGCTGTTTTTT
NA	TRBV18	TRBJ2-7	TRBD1	CASSPSGGRYEQYF	TGTGCCAGCTCACCCTCAGGGGGCAGGTACGAGCAGTACTTC
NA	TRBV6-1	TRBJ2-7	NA	CASTISQPYEQYF	TGTGCCAGCACGATCTCGCAGCCCTACGAGCAGTACTTC
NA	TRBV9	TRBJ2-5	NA	CASSRTETQYF	TGTGCCAGCAGTCGGACGGAGACCCAGTACTTC
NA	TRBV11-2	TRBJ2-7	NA	CASSPQLARTSYEQYF	TGTGCCAGCAGCCCCCAGTTGGCGCGCACCTCCTACGAGCAGTACTTC
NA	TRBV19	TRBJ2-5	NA	CASSMVVGTSWKTQYF	TGTGCCAGTAGTATGGTGGTAGGTACTTCGTGGAAGACCCAGTACTTC
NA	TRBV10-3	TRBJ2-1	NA	CATRDSSYNEQFF	TGTGCCACTCGGGACTCATCCTACAATGAGCAGTTCTTC
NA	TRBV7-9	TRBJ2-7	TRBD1	CASSLGTGEYEQYF	TGTGCCAGCAGCTTGGGGACAGGGGAATACGAGCAGTACTTC
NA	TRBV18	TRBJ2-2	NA	CASSPRQGGTGELFF	TGTGCCAGCTCACCCCGACAGGGAGGTACCGGGGAGCTGTTTTTT
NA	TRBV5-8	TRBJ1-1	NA	CASSPLEGRGTEAFF	TGTGCCAGCAGTCCTCTAGAGGGGCGTGGCACTGAAGCTTTCTTT
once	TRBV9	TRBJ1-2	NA	CASSVAADYGYTF	TGTGCCAGCAGCGTAGCAGCGGACTATGGCTACACCTTC
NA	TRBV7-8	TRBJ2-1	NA	CASSLTLGQFF	TGTGCCAGCAGCCTGACCCTGGGACAGTTCTTC
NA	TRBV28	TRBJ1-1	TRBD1	CASSLGQGALPEAFF	TGTGCCAGCAGTCTGGGGCAGGGGGCGCTCCCTGAAGCTTTCTTT
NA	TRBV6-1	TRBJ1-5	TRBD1	CASRGQDNQPQHF	TGTGCCAGCAGAGGACAGGACAATCAGCCCCAGCATTTT